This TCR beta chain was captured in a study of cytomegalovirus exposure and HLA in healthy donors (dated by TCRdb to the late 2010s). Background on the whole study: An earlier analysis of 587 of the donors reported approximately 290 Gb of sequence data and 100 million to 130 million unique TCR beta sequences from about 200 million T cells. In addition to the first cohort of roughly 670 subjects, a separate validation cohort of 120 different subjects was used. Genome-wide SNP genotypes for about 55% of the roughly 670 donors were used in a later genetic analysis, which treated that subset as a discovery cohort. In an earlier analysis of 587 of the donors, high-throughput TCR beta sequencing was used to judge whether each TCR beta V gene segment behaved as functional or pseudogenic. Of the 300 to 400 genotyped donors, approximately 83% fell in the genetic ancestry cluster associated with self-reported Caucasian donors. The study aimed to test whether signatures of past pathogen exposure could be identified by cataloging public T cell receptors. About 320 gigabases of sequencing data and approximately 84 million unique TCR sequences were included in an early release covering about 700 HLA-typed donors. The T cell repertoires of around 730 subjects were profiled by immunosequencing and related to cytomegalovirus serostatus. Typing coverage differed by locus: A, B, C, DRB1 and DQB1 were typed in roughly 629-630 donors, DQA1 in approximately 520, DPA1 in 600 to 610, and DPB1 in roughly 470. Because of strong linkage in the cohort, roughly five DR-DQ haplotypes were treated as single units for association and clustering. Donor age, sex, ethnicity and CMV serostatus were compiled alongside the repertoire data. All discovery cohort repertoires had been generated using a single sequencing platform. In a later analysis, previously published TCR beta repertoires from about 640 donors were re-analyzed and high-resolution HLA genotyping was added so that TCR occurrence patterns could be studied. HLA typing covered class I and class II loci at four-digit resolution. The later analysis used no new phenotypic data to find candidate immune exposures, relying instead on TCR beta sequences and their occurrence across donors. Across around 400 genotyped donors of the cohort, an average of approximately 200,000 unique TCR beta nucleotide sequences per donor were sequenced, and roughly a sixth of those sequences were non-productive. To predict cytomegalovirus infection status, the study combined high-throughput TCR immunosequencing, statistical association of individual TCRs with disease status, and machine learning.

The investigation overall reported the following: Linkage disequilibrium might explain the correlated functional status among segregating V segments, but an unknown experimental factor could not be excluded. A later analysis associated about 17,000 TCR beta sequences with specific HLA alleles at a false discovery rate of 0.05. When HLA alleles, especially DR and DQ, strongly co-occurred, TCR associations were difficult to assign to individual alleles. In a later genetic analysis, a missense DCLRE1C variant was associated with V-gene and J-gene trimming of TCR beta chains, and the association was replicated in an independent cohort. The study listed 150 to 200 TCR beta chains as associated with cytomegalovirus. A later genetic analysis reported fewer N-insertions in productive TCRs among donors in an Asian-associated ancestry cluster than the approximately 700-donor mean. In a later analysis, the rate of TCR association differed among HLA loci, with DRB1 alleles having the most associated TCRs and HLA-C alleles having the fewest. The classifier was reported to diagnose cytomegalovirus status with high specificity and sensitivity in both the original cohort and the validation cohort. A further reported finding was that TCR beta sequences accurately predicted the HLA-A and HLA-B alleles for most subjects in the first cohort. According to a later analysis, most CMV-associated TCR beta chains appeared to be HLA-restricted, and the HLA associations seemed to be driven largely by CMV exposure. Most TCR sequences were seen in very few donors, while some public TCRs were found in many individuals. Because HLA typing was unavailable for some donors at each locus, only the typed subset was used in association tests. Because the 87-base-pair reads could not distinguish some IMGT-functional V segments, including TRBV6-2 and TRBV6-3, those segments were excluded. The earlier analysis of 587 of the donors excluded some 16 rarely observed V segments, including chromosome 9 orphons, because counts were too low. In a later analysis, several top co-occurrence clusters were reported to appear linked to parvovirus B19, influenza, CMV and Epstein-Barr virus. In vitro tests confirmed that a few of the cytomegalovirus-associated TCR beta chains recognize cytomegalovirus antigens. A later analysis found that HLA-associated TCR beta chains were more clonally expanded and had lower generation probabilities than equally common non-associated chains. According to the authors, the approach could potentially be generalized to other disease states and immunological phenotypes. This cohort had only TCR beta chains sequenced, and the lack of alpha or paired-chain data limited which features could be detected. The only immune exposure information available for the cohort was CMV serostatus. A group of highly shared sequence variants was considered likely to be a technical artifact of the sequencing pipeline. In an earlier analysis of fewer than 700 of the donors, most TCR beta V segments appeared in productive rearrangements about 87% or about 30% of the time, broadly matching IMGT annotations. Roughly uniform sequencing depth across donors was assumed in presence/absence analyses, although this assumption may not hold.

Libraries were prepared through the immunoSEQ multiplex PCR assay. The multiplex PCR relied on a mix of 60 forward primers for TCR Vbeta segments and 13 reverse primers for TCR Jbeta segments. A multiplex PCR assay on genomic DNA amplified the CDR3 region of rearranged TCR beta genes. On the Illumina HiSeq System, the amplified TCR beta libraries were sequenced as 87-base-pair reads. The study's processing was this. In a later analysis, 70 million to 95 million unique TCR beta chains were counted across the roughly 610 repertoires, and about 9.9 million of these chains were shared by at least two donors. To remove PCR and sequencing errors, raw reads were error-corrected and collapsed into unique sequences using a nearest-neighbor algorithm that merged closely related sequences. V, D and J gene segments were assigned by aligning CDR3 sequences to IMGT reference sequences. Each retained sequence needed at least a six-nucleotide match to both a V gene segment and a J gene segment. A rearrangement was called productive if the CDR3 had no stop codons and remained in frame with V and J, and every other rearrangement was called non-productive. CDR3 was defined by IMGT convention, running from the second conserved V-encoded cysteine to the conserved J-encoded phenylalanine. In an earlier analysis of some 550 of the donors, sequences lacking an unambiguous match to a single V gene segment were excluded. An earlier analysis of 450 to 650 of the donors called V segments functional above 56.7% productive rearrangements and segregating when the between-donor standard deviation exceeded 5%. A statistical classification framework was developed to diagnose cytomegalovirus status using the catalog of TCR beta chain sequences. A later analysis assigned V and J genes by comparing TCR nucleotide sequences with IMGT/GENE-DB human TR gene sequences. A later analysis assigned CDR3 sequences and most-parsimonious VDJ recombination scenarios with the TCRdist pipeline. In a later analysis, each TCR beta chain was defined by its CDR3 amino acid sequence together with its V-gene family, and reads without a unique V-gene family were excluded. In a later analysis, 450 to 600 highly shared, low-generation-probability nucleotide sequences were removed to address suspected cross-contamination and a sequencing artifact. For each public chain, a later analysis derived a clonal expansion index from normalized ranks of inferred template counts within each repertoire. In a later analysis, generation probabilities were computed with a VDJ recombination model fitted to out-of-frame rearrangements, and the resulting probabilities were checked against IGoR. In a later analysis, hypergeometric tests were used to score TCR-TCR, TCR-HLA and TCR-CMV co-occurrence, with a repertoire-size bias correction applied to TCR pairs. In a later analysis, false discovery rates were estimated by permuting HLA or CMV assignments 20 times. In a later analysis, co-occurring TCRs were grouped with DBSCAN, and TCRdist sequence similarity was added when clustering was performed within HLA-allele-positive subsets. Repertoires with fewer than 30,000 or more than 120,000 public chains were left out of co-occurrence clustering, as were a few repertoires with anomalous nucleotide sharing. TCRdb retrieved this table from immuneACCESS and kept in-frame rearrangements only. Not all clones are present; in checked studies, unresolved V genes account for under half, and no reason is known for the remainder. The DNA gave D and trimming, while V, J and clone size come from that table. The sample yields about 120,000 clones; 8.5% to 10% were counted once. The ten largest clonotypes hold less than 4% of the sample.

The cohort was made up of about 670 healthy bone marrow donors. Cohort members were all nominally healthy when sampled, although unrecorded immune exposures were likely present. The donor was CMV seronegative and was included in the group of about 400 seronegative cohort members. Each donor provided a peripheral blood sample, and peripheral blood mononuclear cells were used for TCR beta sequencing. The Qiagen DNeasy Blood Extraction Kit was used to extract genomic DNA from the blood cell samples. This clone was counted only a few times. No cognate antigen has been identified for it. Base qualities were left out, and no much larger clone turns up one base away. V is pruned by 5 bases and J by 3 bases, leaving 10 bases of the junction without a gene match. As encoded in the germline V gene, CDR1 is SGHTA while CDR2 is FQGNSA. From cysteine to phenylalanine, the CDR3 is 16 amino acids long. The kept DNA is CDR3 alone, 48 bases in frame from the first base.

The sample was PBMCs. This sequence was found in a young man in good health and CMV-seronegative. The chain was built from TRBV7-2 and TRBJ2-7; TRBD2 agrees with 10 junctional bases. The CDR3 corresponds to CASSPRTSGWNYEQYF. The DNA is TGTGCCAGCAGCCCGAGGACTAGCGGATGGAACTACGAGCAGTACTTC.